Following are 24 T cell receptor beta chains from one sample sequenced in a study of identical twins. TCRdb analysed the 5' RACE reads with MiXCR anew, one entry per CDR3 protein. The table records about 240,000 distinct CDR3 sequences, 10% of them present only once. The sequencing sample was made of memory T cells sorted from blood. These receptors were taken from a man aged 50-59 years in good health.

V is TRBV20-1 and J is TRBJ2-6, with D maybe TRBD1 (6 bases). CDR3 length: 18 amino acids. The germline V gene encodes CDR1 DFQATT and CDR2 SNEGSKA (reference sequence). V was pared by 5 bases and J by 0 bases, with 20 bases between. The chain's CDR3 is CSAPPGGGSYSGANVLTF. Here the CDR3 DNA reads TGCAGTGCTCCCCCTGGGGGCGGATCTTACTCTGGGGCCAACGTCCTGACTTTC.

Many counts were recorded for this clonotype. This rearrangement joins TRBV10-3 to TRBJ2-3; D gene uncertain. Per germline, CDR1 ENHRY and CDR2 SYGVKD. V lost 10 bases, J lost 2 bases, and 16 bases lay in between. This CDR3 comprises 14 residues. CDR3 in amino acids: CATLDLAYTDTQYF. The CDR3 bases are TGTGCCACGCTGGACCTGGCCTACACAGATACGCAGTATTTT.

The sample holds a few counts of this clonotype. This chain joins TRBV20-1 and TRBJ2-2; a weak D match, TRBD1 (5 bases). This CDR3 spans 13 amino acids. The germline V gene encodes CDR1 DFQATT and CDR2 SNEGSKA (reference sequence). V was pared by 3 bases and J by 5 bases, with 10 bases between. DNA for the CDR3: TGCAGTGCTAGGACAGAGCGTACCGGGGAGCTGTTTTTT. Residues: CSARTERTGELFF.

V is TRBV9 and J is TRBJ2-3; D unclear. Between the trimmed V and J ends, which lost 4 bases and 0 bases, there was a span of 12 bases. Germline CDR1 is SGDLS and CDR2 is YYNGEE. The CDR3 spans 15 residues. CDR3 protein: CASSPRRPSTDTQYF. The CDR3 coding sequence is TGTGCCAGCAGCCCCCGCAGGCCCAGCACAGATACGCAGTATTTT.

This clonotype has a handful of counts. The rearrangement links TRBV30 to TRBJ2-2, with 7 bases aligning to TRBD1. CDR1 is GTSNPN, CDR2 SVGIG, per germline (reference sequence). The length of the CDR3 is 14 residues. V was pared by 1 base and J by 1 base, with 0 bases of the junction left unmatched. CDR3 residues: CAWSGQGNTGELFF. Written as DNA, the CDR3 is TGTGCCTGGAGTGGACAGGGGAACACCGGGGAGCTGTTTTTT.

This clonotype was seen a single time. The rearrangement joins TRBV19 to TRBJ1-6; no firm D call. The CDR3 length is 14 residues. Per germline, CDR1 LNHDA and CDR2 SQIVND (reference sequence). The V and J ends lost 6 bases and 8 bases respectively, with 14 bases between them. In DNA form, the CDR3 reads TGTGCCAGTAGCGCGGAGGGCCTTTATTCACCCCTCCACTTT. Protein product: CASSAEGLYSPLHF.

The V and J genes are TRBV4-1 and TRBJ2-3; D may be TRBD1 (7 bases). The germline CDR1 and CDR2 sequences are MGHRA and YSYEKL. The V and J ends lost 4 bases and 5 bases respectively, with 13 bases between them. CDR3 size: 14 residues. The CDR3 DNA reads as TGCGCCAGCAGCCCAGGGGGGCCGGGAGATACGCAGTATTTT. It codes for CASSPGGPGDTQYF.

This clonotype was counted at least ten times. The chain uses TRBV9 and TRBJ1-2, with 7 bases that match TRBD1. The V gene end was trimmed by 3 bases and the J gene end by 7 bases; junction bases not matched to a gene: 6. This CDR3 has 13 amino acids. Germline V lookup: CDR1 SGDLS, CDR2 YYNGEE. The CDR3 region is CASSATGPSGYTF. The CDR3 region has the DNA TGTGCCAGCAGCGCGACAGGGCCAAGTGGCTACACCTTC.

The chain links TRBV18 to TRBJ1-1; tentative D call: TRBD1 (5 bases). Between the trimmed V and J ends, which lost 4 bases and 5 bases, there was a span of 14 bases. Germline V gives CDR1 KGHSH, CDR2 LQKENI. This CDR3 is built from 14 residues. The DNA of the CDR3 is TGTGCCAGCTCACGGGAGTGGGGGAGTACTGAAGCTTTCTTT. Its protein product is CASSREWGSTEAFF.

CDR3: CSAMTGLGTEAFF. CDR3 bases: TGCAGCGCCATGACAGGGTTGGGCACTGAAGCTTTCTTT. The chain combines TRBV29-1 with TRBJ1-1; 7 bases agree with TRBD1. This CDR3 has 13 residues. V dropped 7 bases and J dropped 4; count of bases not matched to a gene: 9. CDR1 and CDR2 (germline): SQVTM, ANQGSEA.

This clonotype came up a few times. This rearrangement joins TRBV20-1 to TRBJ2-7; D is uncertain. CDR3 length: 13 residues. V dropped 4 bases and J dropped 1 base, with 11 bases sitting between them. Germline V lookup: CDR1 DFQATT, CDR2 SNEGSKA (reference sequence). In nucleotides, the CDR3 is TGCAGTGCTACGGTGCAGCGTTCCTACGAGCAGTACTTC. Translated: CSATVQRSYEQYF.

The table lists this clonotype with many counts. The chain couples TRBV5-5 to TRBJ2-3; D gene unclear. CDR1 is SGHKS, CDR2 YYEKEE, per germline (reference sequence). Trimming left V 0 bases short and J 5 bases short, with 7 bases between. This CDR3 is 13 amino acids long. Written as DNA, the CDR3 is TGTGCCAGCAGCTTGGATCTCGTAGATACGCAGTATTTT. Its protein is CASSLDLVDTQYF.

This clonotype was found many times. This sequence joins TRBV19 and TRBJ2-3; the match to TRBD1 covers 8 bases. CDR1 is LNHDA and CDR2 is SQIVND in the germline V gene (reference sequence). V lost 5 bases and J lost 2; bases outside the gene matches: 6. This CDR3 spans 15 amino acids. The CDR3 sequence is CASSPRDRNTDTQYF. Written as DNA, the CDR3 is TGTGCCAGTAGTCCCCGGGACAGGAACACAGATACGCAGTATTTT.

This chain connects TRBV7-2 to TRBJ2-5, with D possibly being TRBD1 or TRBD2 (5 bases each). Germline V gene sequence: CDR1 SGHTA, CDR2 FQGNSA. This CDR3 is built from 16 residues. V was cut by 2 bases and J by 2 bases, with 15 bases left in between. The CDR3: CASSLSYAGGQETQYF. The CDR3 bases are TGTGCCAGCAGCTTATCCTACGCTGGGGGTCAAGAGACCCAGTACTTC. The complete variable domain, with remaining parts taken from reference TRBV7-2 and TRBJ2-5, reads GAGVSQSPSNKVTEKGKDVELRCDPISGHTALYWYRQSLGQGLEFLIYFQGNSAPDKSGLPSDRFSAERTGGSVSTLTIQRTQQEDSAVYLCASSLSYAGGQETQYFGPGTRLLVL.

This clonotype was seen more than once but under ten times. The rearrangement joins TRBV20-1 to TRBJ2-7; perhaps TRBD1 as D (5 bases). Trimming removed 3 bases from V and 2 bases from J, with 11 bases in between. The V gene's germline CDR1 is DFQATT and CDR2 SNEGSKA (reference sequence). The CDR3 covers 13 residues. CDR3 sequence: CSASRPGTYEQYF. The CDR3 region has the DNA TGCAGTGCTAGTAGGCCAGGGACCTACGAGCAGTACTTC.

This clonotype appeared a few times. The CDR3 nucleotides read TGTGCCAGCAGCTTGGGGCGGGAGTACGAGACCCAGTACTTC. Residues: CASSLGREYETQYF. This sequence joins TRBV7-2 and TRBJ2-5; TRBD2 matches at 7 bases. In germline, CDR1 is SGHTA, CDR2 FQGNSA. The CDR3 runs to 14 residues. Germline trimming cut 3 bases from V and 5 bases from J; bases unmatched to any gene: 6.

This chain uses TRBV20-1 with TRBJ2-1; no clear D gene. The CDR3 runs to 14 residues. Germline CDR1 DFQATT, CDR2 SNEGSKA (reference sequence). The V gene lost 1 base and the J gene lost 5 bases, with 12 bases spanning the gap. The DNA for the CDR3 is TGCAGTGCTAGAGGTAGTAGCCAACACAATGAGCAGTTCTTC. It specifies CSARGSSQHNEQFF.

This clonotype has at least ten counts. The chain links TRBV4-3 to TRBJ2-7, with TRBD1 identical over 10 bases. The trim removed 1 base at V and 4 bases at J, leaving 10 bases unmatched. The CDR3 is 17 amino acids. Germline V gene lookup returns CDR1 LGHNA and CDR2 YSLEER. CDR3 sequence: CASSQGTGTGVPYEQYF. DNA for the CDR3: TGCGCCAGCAGCCAAGGAACCGGGACAGGGGTTCCATACGAGCAGTACTTC.

This rearrangement joins TRBV5-4 to TRBJ2-7; D ambiguous. V lost 4 bases and J lost 0, with 8 bases in between. The CDR3 sequence is 13 residues long. Looked up from germline, CDR1 is SGHNT and CDR2 is YYREEE (reference sequence). CDR3 coding DNA: TGTGCCAGCAGCCGCAGTGTCTCCTACGAGCAGTACTTC. Protein sequence: CASSRSVSYEQYF.

This clonotype was recorded at least ten times. The chain employs TRBV5-1 and TRBJ1-2; a possible D gene is TRBD1 (6 bases). The ends were cut back, 3 bases at V and 6 bases at J, with 12 bases in the middle. Germline V lookup: CDR1 SGHRS, CDR2 YFSETQ. The CDR3 covers 13 residues. The CDR3 nucleotides are TGCGCCAGCAGCTCGGAGGGGGTGAATGGCTACACCTTC. Its protein is CASSSEGVNGYTF.

The gene calls are TRBV27 and TRBJ2-1; D possibly matches TRBD1 or TRBD2 (5 bases each). The germline V gene has CDR1 MNHEY and CDR2 SMNVEV (reference sequence). Trimming shortened V by 3 bases and J by 4 bases, and 13 bases separated the two germline ends. This CDR3 is 15 amino acids long. As DNA, the CDR3 is TGTGCCAGCAGTTTGAGGGGAAACAGGTACAATGAGCAGTTCTTC. This codes for CASSLRGNRYNEQFF.

The chain is built from TRBV7-2 and TRBJ1-3; tentative D call: TRBD1 (6 bases). V was trimmed by 5 bases and J by 0 bases, leaving 11 bases between them. In germline, CDR1 is SGHTA, CDR2 FQGNSA. The CDR3 is 15 residues long. The CDR3 DNA reads TGTGCCAGCAGCCCACAGGGTTTCTCTGGAAACACCATATATTTT. Amino acids: CASSPQGFSGNTIYF.

Comment on this clonotype: One end of the junction fails to match germline, which may point to a read error. The rearrangement uses TRBV20-1 and TRBJ2-7, with unresolved D. Germline CDR1 and CDR2: DFQATT and SNEGSKA (reference sequence). The length of the CDR3 is 14 residues. CDR3 protein: CRAIYILGPGQQYF. The CDR3 nucleotides are TGCAGAGCTATTTACATTCTCGGCCCCGGCCAGCAGTACTTC.

The table lists this clonotype with a few counts. V usage is TRBV29-1 and J usage is TRBJ1-2; D not resolved. Looked up from germline, CDR1 is SQVTM and CDR2 is ANQGSEA. The CDR3 totals 14 residues. The V gene lost 2 bases and the J gene lost 3 bases, with 13 bases spanning the gap. The CDR3 spells CSVERPTTHYGYTF. DNA of the CDR3: TGCAGCGTTGAAAGGCCGACAACACACTATGGCTACACCTTC.